The 26 T cell receptor beta chains listed next were all sequenced from one sample in a study of blood T cell repertoires in COVID-19. Repertoires were generated with immunoSEQ multiplex PCR, while TCRdb's copy carries only in-frame clones and drops some. The sample contains about 280,000 clones, 85% to 90% of which appear only once. Input material: PBMCs or T cells enriched from blood (not recorded which). These receptors were collected from a woman aged 18-29 years with acute COVID-19.

This chain links TRBV6-6 with TRBJ2-5; D may be TRBD1 (6 bases). Germline CDR1 is MNHNY and CDR2 is SVGAGI (reference sequence). Trimming removed 7 bases from V and 4 bases from J, with 13 bases in between. The length of the CDR3 is 13 residues. CDR3 loop: CASTSGTLETQYF. CDR3 nucleotides: TGTGCCAGCACATCCGGGACACTAGAGACCCAGTACTTC.

This clone was detected a few times. CDR3 sequence: CSVSGDRGSTGELFF. In DNA, the CDR3 is TGCAGCGTTTCGGGGGACAGGGGTTCCACCGGGGAGCTGTTTTTT. The rearrangement uses TRBV29-1 and TRBJ2-2, with 10 bases lining up with TRBD1. This CDR3 spans 15 amino acids. V gave up 5 bases and J gave up 4 bases; unmatched junction bases: 7. CDR1 SQVTM and CDR2 ANQGSEA come from the germline V gene.

The V call is TRBV11-2, the J call TRBJ1-1; 7 nucleotides align to TRBD1. V lost 5 bases, J lost 11 bases, and 8 bases stayed unmatched. The CDR3 covers 12 residues. From germline, CDR1 is SGHAT and CDR2 FQNNGV. CDR3 nucleotide sequence: TGTGCCAGCAGCCGGGACAGTCTTTCTGCTTTCTTT. Translating it yields CASSRDSLSAFF.

This clone was counted once. This CDR3 is CASSRDSYTDTQYF. CDR3 sequence (DNA): TGTGCCAGCAGTAGGGACTCATACACAGATACGCAGTATTTT. The V call is TRBV11-3, the J call TRBJ2-3, with D possibly being TRBD2 (6 bases). The CDR3 consists of 14 residues. The V gene lost 6 bases and the J gene lost 2 bases, with 12 bases spanning the gap. CDR1 SGHNT and CDR2 YENEEA come from the germline V gene.

V usage is TRBV21-1 and J usage is TRBJ2-1; TRBD2, the D gene given by the table, was not confirmed from the DNA. TRBV21-1 is annotated as a pseudogene. The CDR3 consists of 19 residues. CDR3 in amino acids: CASSKGGTSGNRQNNEQFF. The CDR3 DNA is TGTGCCAGCAGCAAAGGAGGGACTAGCGGGAACCGGCAAAACAATGAGCAGTTCTTC.

V and J are TRBV18 and TRBJ2-7, with D perhaps TRBD1 (6 bases). The CDR3 is 14 residues long. Germline V gene sequence: CDR1 KGHSH, CDR2 LQKENI. V lost 6 bases and J 6 bases, leaving 18 bases between the germline ends. The CDR3 bases are TGTGCCAGCTCGCGGACGGACCCCAGGGGCGAGCAGTACTTC. Encoded protein: CASSRTDPRGEQYF.

The V gene is TRBV7-9, the J gene TRBJ2-5; tentative D call: TRBD1 (5 bases). Germline CDR1 is SEHNR and CDR2 is FQNEAQ (reference sequence). The V and J ends lost 0 bases and 4 bases respectively, with 18 bases between them. The CDR3 is made up of 17 amino acids. The CDR3 bases are TGTGCCAGCAGCTTAGCGCAGGGCAGAACGGGTCTAGAGACCCAGTACTTC. It is translated as CASSLAQGRTGLETQYF.

This clone was seen ten or more times. The rearrangement joins TRBV15 to TRBJ1-5; D call uncertain. Between the trimmed V and J ends, which lost 1 base and 7 bases, there was a span of 20 bases. The germline V gene has CDR1 LNHNV and CDR2 YYDKDF (reference sequence). The CDR3 is 17 residues long. The CDR3 protein is CATSRVEYERAGQPQHF. DNA of the CDR3: TGTGCCACCAGCAGAGTTGAGTATGAGAGGGCTGGCCAGCCCCAGCATTTT.

This clone was picked up a small number of times. This chain joins TRBV11-2 and TRBJ2-2; TRBD1 is a possible D gene (6 bases). This CDR3 region has 17 residues. Looked up from germline, CDR1 is SGHAT and CDR2 is FQNNGV. V was cut by 3 bases and J by 1 base, with 15 bases left in between. CDR3 sequence reads: CASSFTPGDLNTGELFF. The CDR3 nucleotides are TGTGCCAGCAGCTTTACGCCAGGGGACCTGAACACCGGGGAGCTGTTTTTT.

This clone was counted once. CDR3 sequence reads: CASSNPGTTDNEQFF. Written as DNA, the CDR3 is TGTGCCAGCAGTAATCCCGGGACTACCGACAATGAGCAGTTCTTC. The V gene is TRBV6-5, the J gene TRBJ2-1; TRBD2 agrees at 7 bases. The CDR3 sequence is 15 residues long. V shed 5 bases, J shed 5 bases, and the junction held 9 bases outside the gene matches. Germline-derived CDR1 and CDR2 are MNHEY and SVGAGI.

V gene TRBV5-1 combines with J gene TRBJ2-4, with TRBD2 matching 10 bases. CDR1 SGHRS and CDR2 YFSETQ come from the germline V gene. The CDR3 has 16 residues. V trimming: 3 bases; J trimming: 6 bases; junction bases outside the gene matches: 9. The CDR3 DNA sequence: TGCGCCAGCAGCTCCAAACCCCTAGCGGGAGCAAACATTCAGTACTTC. It codes for CASSSKPLAGANIQYF.

This sequence joins TRBV7-8 and TRBJ2-1, with TRBD2 matching 7 bases. Germline loops: CDR1 SGHVS, CDR2 FQNEAQ. Losses at the gene ends were 5 bases for V and 7 bases for J; bases not matched to a gene: 8. This CDR3 comprises 14 residues. This chain's CDR3 is CASSPLTSSNEQFF. In DNA form, the CDR3 reads TGTGCCAGCAGCCCGCTGACTAGCAGTAATGAGCAGTTCTTC.

V is TRBV10-2 and J is TRBJ1-1; 8 positions match TRBD1. The CDR3 runs to 13 residues. Germline V gene sequence: CDR1 WSHSY, CDR2 SAAADI. V lost 7 bases to trimming and J lost 6 bases; unmatched junction nucleotides: 7. DNA of the CDR3: TGCGCCAGCACAGGACAGGGAGGGTCTGAAGCTTTCTTT. Its protein is CASTGQGGSEAFF.

The gene calls are TRBV30 and TRBJ2-3; D might be TRBD2 (6 bases). Looked up from germline, CDR1 is GTSNPN and CDR2 is SVGIG (reference sequence). This CDR3 has 15 residues. Trimming cost V 3 bases and J 1 base, with 14 bases left between them. DNA for the CDR3: TGTGCCTGGAGCCGGACTATCCTCGGCACAGATACGCAGTATTTT. Its translation: CAWSRTILGTDTQYF.

This clone showed up just once. The J gene is TRBJ2-7, the V gene TRBV7-2; a weak D match, TRBD2 (7 bases). CDR1 is SGHTA and CDR2 is FQGNSA in the germline V gene. The V gene lost 1 base and the J gene lost 5 bases, with 12 bases spanning the gap. This CDR3 has 14 residues. The CDR3 DNA is TGTGCCAGCAGCTTAGTACGGGGGGCGGACGAGCAGTACTTC. Translated, it gives CASSLVRGADEQYF.

This sequence joins TRBV19 and TRBJ2-7; 7 positions match TRBD2. Germline V lookup: CDR1 LNHDA, CDR2 SQIVND (reference sequence). This CDR3 spans 14 amino acids. Trimming at V came to 4 bases and at J to 1 base, leaving 4 bases not matched to a gene. CDR3 nucleotides: TGTGCCAGTAGTAGCCTAGCGGATTCCTACGAGCAGTACTTC. Translation: CASSSLADSYEQYF.

This clone has a single count. V usage is TRBV27 and J usage is TRBJ1-2; D is ambiguous. Germline CDR1 and CDR2: MNHEY and SMNVEV (reference sequence). There are 17 residues in the CDR3. Deletions cut 6 bases from V and 7 bases from J, with 27 bases between. The CDR3 loop reads CASSPSDKYSLPGGYTF. The CDR3, as DNA: TGTGCCAGCAGCCCAAGTGACAAATATTCCCTCCCTGGTGGCTACACCTTC.

The V call is TRBV27, the J call TRBJ1-1, with 10 bases matching TRBD1. This CDR3 contains 16 residues. V lost 6 bases and J lost 4; bases outside the gene matches: 11. CDR1 is MNHEY, CDR2 SMNVEV, per germline (reference sequence). The CDR3 region has the DNA TGTGCCAGCAGACCAACGGGACAGGGGATGGGCACTGAAGCTTTCTTT. This gives the protein CASRPTGQGMGTEAFF.

Comment on this clone: Being one base from a much bigger clone, this may be a read error. The chain is built from TRBV29-1 and TRBJ1-1; TRBD1 aligns across 7 bases. From germline, CDR1 is SQVTM and CDR2 ANQGSEA. The V and J ends lost 7 bases and 0 bases, in that order; junction bases with no gene match: 2. This CDR3 has 12 amino acids. This CDR3 is CSAGQMNTEAFF. The CDR3, as DNA: TGCAGCGCGGGACAGATGAACACTGAAGCTTTCTTT.

The chain links TRBV28 to TRBJ1-2, with 8 bases matching TRBD1. The CDR3 spans 12 residues. V gave up 6 bases and J gave up 8 bases; unmatched junction bases: 5. Germline CDR1 MDHEN, CDR2 SYDVKM. CDR3 residues: CASSWTGYGYTF. The CDR3 DNA reads as TGTGCCAGCAGCTGGACAGGGTACGGCTACACCTTC.

The rearrangement joins TRBV28 to TRBJ1-1; D unresolved. V lost 6 bases and J 4 bases, leaving 6 bases between the germline ends. Germline V CDR1 and CDR2: MDHEN, SYDVKM. The CDR3 loop spans 11 amino acids. CDR3 region: CASSRGTEAFF. CDR3 bases: TGTGCCAGCAGCCGGGGCACTGAAGCTTTCTTT.

The chain recombines TRBV9 with TRBJ2-3; D call uncertain. The CDR3 extends over 14 amino acids. From germline, CDR1 is SGDLS and CDR2 YYNGEE. V dropped 4 bases and J dropped 2 bases, with 11 bases sitting between them. CDR3 residues: CASSPGIATDTQYF. The DNA of the CDR3 is TGTGCCAGCAGCCCTGGTATAGCCACAGATACGCAGTATTTT. Together with reference TRBV9 and TRBJ2-3, the CDR3 gives the full variable domain: DSGVTQTPKHLITATGQRVTLRCSPRSGDLSVYWYQQSLDQGLQFLIQYYNGEERAKGNILERFSAQQFPDLHSELNLSSLELGDSALYFCASSPGIATDTQYFGPGTRLTVL.

This chain connects TRBV7-2 to TRBJ1-6, with D uncertain. In germline, CDR1 is SGHTA, CDR2 FQGNSA. V was cut by 8 bases and J by 10 bases, with 12 bases left in between. The CDR3 loop spans 12 amino acids. The CDR3 bases are TGTGCCAGCCGAGTTACAGTCTCACCCCTCCACTTT. Translation: CASRVTVSPLHF.

The chain links TRBV13 to TRBJ2-7; D perhaps matches TRBD2 (5 bases). Trimming stripped 4 bases from V and 1 base from J, with 11 bases between. In germline, CDR1 is PRHDT, CDR2 FYEKMQ (reference sequence). The CDR3 sequence is 14 residues long. In DNA form, the CDR3 reads TGTGCCAGCAGCTCCTCCCGAGGGTCCTACGAGCAGTACTTC. It is translated as CASSSSRGSYEQYF.

This clone showed up just once. The chain uses TRBV18 and TRBJ2-3; D perhaps matches TRBD2 (6 bases). The CDR3 contains 16 residues. The V and J ends lost 2 bases and 6 bases respectively, with 18 bases between them. Germline V CDR1 and CDR2: KGHSH, LQKENI. CDR3 residues: CASSPAGAGRRDTQYF. CDR3 nucleotides: TGTGCCAGCTCACCAGCTGGTGCGGGGAGGAGGGATACGCAGTATTTT. The complete variable domain, with remaining parts taken from reference TRBV18 and TRBJ2-3, reads NAGVMQNPRHLVRRRGQEARLRCSPMKGHSHVYWYRQLPEEGLKFMVYLQKENIIDESGMPKERFSAEFPKEGPSILRIQQVVRGDSAAYFCASSPAGAGRRDTQYFGPGTRLTVL.

The chain recombines TRBV30 with TRBJ2-7; 12 bases match TRBD2. CDR3 length: 15 residues. The J segment lost 5 bases and the V segment lost 2 bases, leaving 7 bases of the junction unmatched. Germline assignment: CDR1 GTSNPN and CDR2 SVGIG (reference sequence). CDR3 amino acids: CAWSWASGRGDEQYF. CDR3 sequence (DNA): TGTGCCTGGAGTTGGGCTAGCGGGAGGGGGGACGAGCAGTACTTC. The entire variable domain, with the rest obtained from reference TRBV30 and TRBJ2-7, is as follows: SQTIHQWPATLVQPVGSPLSLECTVEGTSNPNLYWYRQAAGRGLQLLFYSVGIGQISSEVPQNLSASRPQDRQFILSSKKLLLSDSGFYLCAWSWASGRGDEQYFGPGTRLTVT.